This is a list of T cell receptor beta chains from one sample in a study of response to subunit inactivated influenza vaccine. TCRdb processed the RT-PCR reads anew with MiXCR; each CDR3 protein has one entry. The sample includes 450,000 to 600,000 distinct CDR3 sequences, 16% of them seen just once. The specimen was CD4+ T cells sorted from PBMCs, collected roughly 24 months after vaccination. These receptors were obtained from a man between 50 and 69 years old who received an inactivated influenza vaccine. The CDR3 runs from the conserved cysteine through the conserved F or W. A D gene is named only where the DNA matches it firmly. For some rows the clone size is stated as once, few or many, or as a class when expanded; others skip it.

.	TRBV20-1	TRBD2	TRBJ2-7	CSARVGGGPSYEQYF	TGCAGTGCTAGGGTCGGCGGGGGTCCCTCCTACGAGCAGTACTTC
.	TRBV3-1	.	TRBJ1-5	CASSHAGYQPQHF	TGTGCCAGCAGCCACGCCGGCTATCAGCCCCAGCATTTT
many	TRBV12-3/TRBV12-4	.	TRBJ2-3	CASSLISFQYF	TGTGCCAGCAGTCTCATTAGCTTTCAGTATTTT
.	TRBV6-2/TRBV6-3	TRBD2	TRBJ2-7	CASLEVEGGFGGRLTYEQYF	TGTGCCAGCCTCGAGGTCGAAGGAGGATTCGGCGGGAGGCTCACCTACGAGCAGTACTTC
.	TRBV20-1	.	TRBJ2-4	CSARSGPKNIQYF	TGCAGTGCTAGATCCGGACCCAAAAACATTCAGTACTTC
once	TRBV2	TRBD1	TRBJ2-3	CASTTGTASTDTQYF	TGTGCCAGCACCACGGGGACAGCTAGCACAGATACGCAGTATTTT
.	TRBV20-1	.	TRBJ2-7	CSARPGSLEQYF	TGCAGTGCTAGGCCCGGAAGTTTAGAGCAGTACTTC
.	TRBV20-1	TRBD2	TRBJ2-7	CSAEIREGQYF	TGCAGTGCTGAAATTCGGGAGGGGCAGTACTTC
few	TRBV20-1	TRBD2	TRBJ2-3	CSAQRGWADTQYF	TGCAGTGCTCAGCGGGGCTGGGCAGATACGCAGTATTTT
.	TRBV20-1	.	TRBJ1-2	CSARDAIPVGSTF	TGCAGTGCTAGAGATGCGATCCCGGTGGGCTCAACCTTC
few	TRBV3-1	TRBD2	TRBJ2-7	CASSQGGGNYEQYF	TGTGCCAGCAGCCAGGGCGGGGGTAACTACGAGCAGTACTTC
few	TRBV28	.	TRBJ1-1	CASSLFRGAEAFF	TGTGCCAGCAGTTTGTTTAGAGGCGCTGAAGCTTTCTTT
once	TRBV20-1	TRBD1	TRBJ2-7	CSASGTGRDPAAF	TGCAGTGCTTCGGGGACAGGGAGAGATCCGGCAGCCTTC
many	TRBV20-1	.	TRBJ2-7	CSAVLQGPYEQYF	TGCAGTGCGGTCCTACAGGGACCCTACGAGCAGTACTTC
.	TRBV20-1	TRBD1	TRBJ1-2	CSAQQGAFRGYTF	TGCAGTGCCCAACAGGGGGCGTTCAGAGGCTACACCTTC
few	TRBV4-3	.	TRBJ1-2	CASSQSTGRNYGYTF	TGCGCCAGCAGCCAATCCACGGGGCGGAACTATGGCTACACCTTC
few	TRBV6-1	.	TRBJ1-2	CASSENGGQLYGYTF	TGTGCCAGCAGTGAAAATGGAGGCCAGCTCTATGGCTACACCTTC
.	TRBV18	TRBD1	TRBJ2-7	CASSLLPGQGKYEQYF	TGTGCCAGCTCACTCCTTCCGGGACAGGGTAAATACGAGCAGTACTTC
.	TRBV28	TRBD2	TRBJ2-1	CASSSIRGGPGLAGYNEQFF	TGTGCCAGCAGTTCTATTCGGGGTGGGCCGGGACTAGCGGGCTACAATGAGCAGTTCTTC
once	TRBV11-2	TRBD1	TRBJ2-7	CASGSLRGLKGEQYF	TGTGCCAGCGGCTCTCTCAGGGGGCTCAAGGGCGAGCAGTACTTC
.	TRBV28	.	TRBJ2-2	CASTPHRTGTGELFF	TGTGCCAGCACCCCCCACCGGACGGGGACCGGGGAGCTGTTTTTT
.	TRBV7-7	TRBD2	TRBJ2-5	CASSEGTTGQETQYF	TGTGCTAGCAGCGAAGGGACTACCGGACAAGAGACCCAGTACTTC
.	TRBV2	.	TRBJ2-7	CASRADTYSYEQYF	TGTGCCAGCAGGGCGGACACCTACTCCTACGAGCAGTACTTC
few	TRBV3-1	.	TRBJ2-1	CASSQDSSYNEQFF	TGTGCCAGCAGCCAGGACTCTTCCTACAATGAGCAGTTCTTC
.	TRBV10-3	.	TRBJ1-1	CATRQINTEAFF	TGTGCCACCCGACAGATTAACACTGAAGCTTTCTTT
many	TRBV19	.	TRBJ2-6	CASSFRSGANVLTF	TGTGCCAGTAGCTTCCGCTCTGGGGCCAACGTCCTGACTTTC
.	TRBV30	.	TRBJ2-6	CAWTTGANVLTF	TGTGCCTGGACCACGGGGGCCAACGTCCTGACTTTC
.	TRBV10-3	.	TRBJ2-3	CAISESEGRGTDTQYF	TGTGCCATCAGTGAGTCGGAAGGCAGGGGCACAGATACGCAGTATTTT
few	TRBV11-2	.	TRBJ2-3	CASSDYRVGDTQYF	TGTGCCAGCAGCGACTACAGGGTAGGAGATACGCAGTATTTT
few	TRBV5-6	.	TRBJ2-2	CASSLTGITTGELFF	TGTGCCAGCAGCTTGACGGGTATAACCACCGGGGAGCTGTTTTTT
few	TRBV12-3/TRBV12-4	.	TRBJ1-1	CASRGTAGTEAFF	TGTGCCAGCAGGGGTACAGCGGGAACTGAAGCTTTCTTT
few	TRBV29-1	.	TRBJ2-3	CSVGVGQASTDTQYF	TGCAGCGTTGGCGTCGGGCAAGCTAGCACAGATACGCAGTATTTT
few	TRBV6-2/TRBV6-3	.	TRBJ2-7	CASSDPGWALIYEQYF	TGTGCCAGCTCCGATCCGGGATGGGCTCTAATCTACGAGCAGTACTTC
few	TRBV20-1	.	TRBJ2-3	CSANREWTDTQYF	TGCAGTGCAAACAGGGAGTGGACAGATACGCAGTATTTT
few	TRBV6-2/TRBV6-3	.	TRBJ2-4	CASRLVAQYF	TGTGCCAGCAGGCTCGTCGCGCAGTACTTC
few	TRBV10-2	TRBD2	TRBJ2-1	CASSGGLAGGRDEQFF	TGCGCCAGCAGTGGGGGACTAGCGGGGGGGCGGGATGAGCAGTTCTTC
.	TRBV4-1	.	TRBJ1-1	CASSPSGGVWTEAFF	TGCGCCAGCAGCCCTTCCGGGGGGGTTTGGACTGAAGCTTTCTTT
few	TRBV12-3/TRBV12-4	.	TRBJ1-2	CASSFMAESGYTF	TGTGCCAGCAGTTTTATGGCGGAAAGCGGCTACACCTTC